Presented here are 9 T cell receptor beta chains from one specimen sequenced in a study of regulatory T cells in long-lasting Graves disease. Assembly of TCR beta libraries relied on iRepertoire HTBI primers together with Arm-PCR of CDR3 regions. From the multiplex PCR reads, TCRdb called clonotypes with MiXCR, one entry per CDR3 protein. The table includes around 450,000 distinct CDR3 sequences, approximately 16% detected once. Time point indicated: newly diagnosed GD, antithyroid drugs for less than 3 months. Isolated PBMC RNA provided the starting material for the TCR library. The same sample was also studied in work on T cells in Graves' hyperthyroidism and ophthalmopathy.

The sequencing here drew on peripheral blood mononuclear cells (PBMCs), taken at new diagnosis, from a patient treated with antithyroid drugs. The receptor source for this set is a woman aged 40-49 years with Graves disease.

With respect to this clonotype: A clone one base away is much larger, so this may be a read error. This sequence joins TRBV11-1 and TRBJ2-1, with 7 bases identical to TRBD2. The CDR3 covers 14 residues. CDR1 is SGHAT and CDR2 is FQDESV in the germline V gene (reference sequence). V gave up 1 base and J gave up 8 bases; unmatched junction bases: 5. The CDR3 spells CASSLGGGSYEQFF. In DNA, the CDR3 is TGTGCCAGCAGCTTAGGGGGGGGGAGCTATGAGCAGTTCTTC.

J is TRBJ2-1 and V is TRBV14; tentative D call: TRBD2 (5 bases). Germline-derived CDR1 and CDR2 are SGHDN and FVKESK. The CDR3 extends over 11 amino acids. Trimming stripped 8 bases from V and 8 bases from J, with 10 bases between. The chain's CDR3 is CASAAVDEQFF. CDR3 DNA sequence: TGTGCCAGCGCAGCGGTGGATGAGCAGTTCTTC. Looking up the rest from reference TRBV14 and TRBJ2-1 gives the full variable domain: EAGVTQFPSHSVIEKGQTVTLRCDPISGHDNLYWYRRVMGKEIKFLLHFVKESKQDESGMPNNRFLAERTGGTYSTLKVQPAELEDSGVYFCASAAVDEQFFGPGTRLTVL.

This clonotype was seen many times. The chain combines TRBV2 with TRBJ2-5; D possibly corresponds to TRBD2 (7 bases). CDR3 length: 14 residues. V dropped 6 bases and J dropped 4 bases, with 15 bases sitting between them. Germline V CDR1 and CDR2: SNHLY, FYNNEI. CDR3 protein: CASRQLATGETQYF. In DNA form, the CDR3 reads TGTGCCAGCAGACAACTAGCGACAGGAGAGACCCAGTACTTC.

This clonotype was detected ten times or more. This chain connects TRBV12-3 or TRBV12-4 to TRBJ1-2, with D possibly being TRBD1 (6 bases). This CDR3 is 11 amino acids long. V was shortened by 5 bases and J by 7 bases, with 8 bases between the two germline ends. The CDR3 sequence is CASSQGSGYTF. The CDR3 DNA follows: TGTGCCAGCAGTCAGGGGTCTGGCTACACCTTC.

The rearrangement uses TRBV6-2 or TRBV6-3 and TRBJ2-1, with TRBD2 matching over 9 bases. With 4 bases clipped from V and 1 base from J, the junction kept 14 bases outside the gene matches. The V gene's germline CDR1 is MNHEY and CDR2 SVGEGT. CDR3 length: 19 residues. The CDR3 DNA reads as TGTGCCAGCAGTTCCAATAGCGGGAGAGGCCCCGGGTCCTACAATGAGCAGTTCTTC. Translated, it gives CASSSNSGRGPGSYNEQFF.

Ten or more counts support this clonotype. This chain joins TRBV7-9 and TRBJ2-5, with TRBD2 matching over 9 bases. The V gene's germline CDR1 is SEHNR and CDR2 FQNEAQ (reference sequence). The CDR3 is 16 amino acids. Losses at the gene ends were 4 bases for V and 5 bases for J; bases not matched to a gene: 11. The CDR3 reads CASSSNPSGTRETQYF. Written as DNA, the CDR3 is TGTGCCAGCAGCTCCAACCCTAGCGGGACCCGGGAGACCCAGTACTTC.

This clonotype was seen only a few times. The chain employs TRBV24-1 and TRBJ2-2; D might be TRBD1 (6 bases). Germline assignment: CDR1 KGHDR and CDR2 SFDVKD. Trimming cost V 0 bases and J 8 bases, with 24 bases left between them. CDR3 length equals 19 residues. The CDR3 spells CATSDLIRGQGPSRGELFF. CDR3 nucleotide sequence: TGTGCCACCAGTGATTTGATTAGAGGTCAGGGGCCTAGTCGAGGGGAGCTGTTTTTT.

This clonotype occurred a few times. The CDR3 reads CAISERWELDTGELFF. CDR3 nucleotide sequence: TGTGCCATCAGTGAGAGGTGGGAGCTGGACACCGGGGAGCTGTTTTTT. The chain joins TRBV10-3 to TRBJ2-2; D is perhaps TRBD2 (5 bases). CDR1 and CDR2 from the germline V gene are ENHRY and SYGVKD. V was trimmed by 2 bases and J by 3 bases, leaving 13 bases between them. This CDR3 comprises 16 residues.

This clonotype was counted between two and nine times. This chain uses TRBV11-2 with TRBJ1-6, with D maybe TRBD1 (5 bases). This CDR3 has 15 residues. Per the germline V gene, CDR1 is SGHAT and CDR2 is FQNNGV. V lost 3 bases to trimming and J lost 12 bases, with 18 bases between them. In nucleotides, the CDR3 is TGTGCCAGCAGCTTGGGGCGTGGAGGGAGGGAACCCCTCCACTTT. Its translation is CASSLGRGGREPLHF. The full variable domain, with the rest looked up from reference TRBV11-2 and TRBJ1-6, is EAGVAQSPRYKIIEKRQSVAFWCNPISGHATLYWYQQILGQGPKLLIQFQNNGVVDDSQLPKDRFSAERLKGVDSTLKIQPAKLEDSAVYLCASSLGRGGREPLHFGNGTRLTVT.